This note documents a single T cell receptor (beta chain) sequence. The method was immunoSEQ multiplex PCR; TCRdb's version includes in-frame clones alone and lacks a portion of them. Of approximately 23,000 clones listed, around two fifths are singletons. The germline gives CDR1 SGHAT, CDR2 FQNNGV. The CDR3 has 14 residues. Trimming removed 3 bases from V and 9 bases from J; junction bases left unmatched: 4. The data are from a study of graft-versus-host responses after intestinal transplantation. Study-level information: All of the recipients had induction that used anti-thymocyte globulin, then tacrolimus and steroids for around three years.

Plating combined roughly 200,000 CFSE-labeled responder cells with roughly 200,000 irradiated, violet-dye-labeled stimulator cells. CD3+CD4+ and CD3+CD8+ responders that were proliferating and CFSE-low were sorted post-reaction. Broader study findings: Where graft-donor T cell macrochimerism was present, patients had high graft-versus-host to host-versus-graft clonal ratios in allografts.

The chain joins TRBV11-2 to TRBJ2-1, with 11 bases that match TRBD2. The origin of this receptor is a human patient who was an organ donor for intestinal transplantation. This material consisted of alloreactive CD8+ T cells from a mixed lymphocyte reaction culture, taken before transplantation. Noted subset: CFSE-low proliferating T cells sorted from roughly 6-day pre-transplant mixed lymphocyte reaction (GvH or HvG direction). DNA for the CDR3: TGTGCCAGCAGCTTCCTAGCGGGAGGTTCTGAGCAGTTCTTC. Residues: CASSFLAGGSEQFF.